This entry lists 28 T cell receptor beta chains sequenced from one sample in a study of cytotoxic CD8 clonotypes in ibrutinib-treated CLL. Generated by immunoSEQ multiplex PCR, the TCRdb table keeps only in-frame clones and is missing some. The profile shows some 25,000 clones, under 85% of them singletons. This specimen was PBMCs, taken before ibrutinib treatment. These receptors originate from a human donor with chronic lymphocytic leukemia.

The chain combines TRBV10-3 with TRBJ2-5, with TRBD2 matching 11 bases. Germline CDR1 ENHRY, CDR2 SYGVKD. Trimming cost V 2 bases and J 5 bases; bases outside gene matches: 7. The CDR3 consists of 16 residues. DNA for the CDR3: TGTGCCATCAGTGAGGAACTAGCGGGAGCGGGGGAGACCCAGTACTTC. Protein product: CAISEELAGAGETQYF.

The chain carries TRBV6-5 and TRBJ1-2, with D possibly matching TRBD1 (6 bases). Germline values: CDR1 MNHEY, CDR2 SVGAGI. V was trimmed by 7 bases and J by 5 bases, leaving 17 bases between them. This CDR3 spans 14 amino acids. The CDR3 bases are TGTGCCAGCACCAAGACAGGATCCCAATATGGCTACACCTTC. Translation gives CASTKTGSQYGYTF.

The chain has TRBV28 and TRBJ2-5, with TRBD2 as a possible D gene (5 bases). Germline V gene lookup returns CDR1 MDHEN and CDR2 SYDVKM. The CDR3 is 12 amino acids. V gave up 5 bases and J gave up 7 bases, with 11 bases separating them. The CDR3 DNA is TGTGCCAGCAGTCTCCGGGGAGTGACCCAGTACTTC. Translation gives CASSLRGVTQYF.

The V gene is TRBV7-6, the J gene TRBJ2-5, with D perhaps being TRBD1 or TRBD2 (5 bases each). In germline, CDR1 is SGHVS, CDR2 FNYEAQ. This CDR3 contains 15 residues. V was shortened by 5 bases and J by 5 bases, with 18 bases between the two germline ends. The chain's CDR3 is CASSPRDLPLETQYF. CDR3 nucleotide sequence: TGTGCCAGCAGCCCGAGGGACCTGCCATTGGAGACCCAGTACTTC.

This chain links TRBV6-6 with TRBJ1-5; 7 bases line up with TRBD1. V dropped 6 bases and J dropped 5; count of bases not matched to a gene: 10. The germline CDR1 and CDR2 sequences are MNHNY and SVGAGI (reference sequence). The CDR3 extends over 15 amino acids. CDR3 sequence reads: CASRTTGVVHQPQHF. The CDR3 DNA sequence: TGTGCCAGCAGAACAACAGGGGTCGTACATCAGCCCCAGCATTTT.

The gene calls are TRBV5-4 and TRBJ2-7, with 8 bases identical to TRBD1. Germline V lookup: CDR1 SGHNT, CDR2 YYREEE (reference sequence). The CDR3 has 16 amino acids. V shed 0 bases, J shed 3 bases, and the junction held 8 bases outside the gene matches. This CDR3 reads CASSLAGRGLVYEQYF. CDR3 coding DNA: TGTGCCAGCAGCTTGGCTGGCAGGGGGCTTGTCTACGAGCAGTACTTC.

The gene calls are TRBV9 and TRBJ2-1; 9 nucleotides agree with TRBD2. Germline V gene data show CDR1 as SGDLS and CDR2 as YYNGEE. The CDR3 has 17 residues. V lost 0 bases to trimming and J lost 10 bases; unmatched junction nucleotides: 14. CDR3 DNA sequence: TGTGCCAGCAGCGTAGGTGGGGCTAGCGGGACGGGAGGGGAGCAGTTCTTC. Translating it yields CASSVGGASGTGGEQFF. The full variable domain, with the rest looked up from reference TRBV9 and TRBJ2-1, is DSGVTQTPKHLITATGQRVTLRCSPRSGDLSVYWYQQSLDQGLQFLIQYYNGEERAKGNILERFSAQQFPDLHSELNLSSLELGDSALYFCASSVGGASGTGGEQFFGPGTRLTVL.

This clone was seen more than once but under ten times. The chain combines TRBV7-2 with TRBJ2-7; no clear D. CDR3 length: 14 residues. CDR1 is SGHTA and CDR2 is FQGNSA in the germline V gene. V shed 3 bases and J shed 5 bases, with 14 bases lying between them. CDR3 in amino acids: CASSFREVFDEQYF. The CDR3 DNA reads TGTGCCAGCAGCTTCCGAGAGGTATTCGACGAGCAGTACTTC.

V is TRBV11-3 and J is TRBJ2-1, with TRBD2 matching 8 bases. CDR1 is SGHNT, CDR2 YENEEA, per germline. V shed 1 base, J shed 9 bases, and the junction held 8 bases outside the gene matches. This CDR3 has 15 residues. The CDR3 DNA reads as TGTGCCAGCAGCTTAGGATTTAGCGGGATTGGTGAGCAGTTCTTC. Encoded protein: CASSLGFSGIGEQFF.

This chain joins TRBV11-2 and TRBJ2-4, with 8 bases that match TRBD2. Losses at the gene ends were 5 bases for V and 7 bases for J; bases not matched to a gene: 4. CDR1 is SGHAT and CDR2 is FQNNGV in the germline V gene. The CDR3 totals 13 residues. The chain's CDR3 is CASSATGGNIQYF. Written as DNA, the CDR3 is TGTGCCAGCAGCGCTACGGGGGGGAACATTCAGTACTTC.

The V and J genes are TRBV2 and TRBJ1-5; D is unresolved. This CDR3 spans 17 amino acids. The germline V and J ends were trimmed by 0 bases and 4 bases, with 16 bases remaining between them. Germline-derived CDR1 and CDR2 are SNHLY and FYNNEI. The CDR3 loop reads CASSEAGTKGFNQPQHF. Written as DNA, the CDR3 is TGTGCCAGCAGTGAAGCCGGAACTAAAGGTTTTAATCAGCCCCAGCATTTT.

V usage is TRBV5-6 and J usage is TRBJ1-5, with D perhaps TRBD1 (5 bases). The germline V and J ends were trimmed by 2 bases and 6 bases, with 15 bases remaining between them. Germline values: CDR1 SGHDT, CDR2 YYEEEE. The CDR3 runs 15 residues. The DNA of the CDR3 is TGTGCCAGCAGCTTTCAGGGATCTTCGAGTCAGCCCCAGCATTTT. Encoded protein: CASSFQGSSSQPQHF.

This sequence joins TRBV19 and TRBJ2-2, with 10 nucleotides matching TRBD1. CDR3 size: 14 residues. CDR1 and CDR2 from the germline V gene are LNHDA and SQIVND (reference sequence). The V and J ends lost 5 bases and 6 bases, in that order; junction bases with no gene match: 3. The CDR3, as DNA: TGTGCCAGTAGTCCGGGACAGGGGTCCGGGGAGCTGTTTTTT. Translated, it gives CASSPGQGSGELFF.

The rearrangement joins TRBV6-5 to TRBJ2-1, with TRBD2 matching over 10 bases. Germline V gene data show CDR1 as MNHEY and CDR2 as SVGAGI. The ends lost 4 bases at V and 7 bases at J; junction bases unmatched: 7. The CDR3 has 15 residues. The CDR3, as DNA: TGTGCCAGCAGTTGGGGACTAGCGCGCGGGAATGAGCAGTTCTTC. This gives the protein CASSWGLARGNEQFF.

J is TRBJ2-3 and V is TRBV7-2, with 7 bases aligning to TRBD2. The V gene's germline CDR1 is SGHTA and CDR2 FQGNSA. Unmatched junction bases numbered 5, after V lost 1 base and J lost 4 bases. CDR3 size: 15 residues. As DNA, the CDR3 is TGTGCCAGCAGCTTAGGCGGGAGTCGATCAGATACGCAGTATTTT. Translating it yields CASSLGGSRSDTQYF.

This chain joins TRBV25-1 and TRBJ1-5; D not resolved. This CDR3 contains 14 residues. Trimming pared 3 bases from V and 6 bases from J, leaving 12 bases between. Germline V CDR1 and CDR2: MGHDK, SYGVNS. The CDR3, as DNA: TGTGCCAGCAGTGAGGCCTCAGTGGGTCAGCCCCAGCATTTT. Residues: CASSEASVGQPQHF. The complete variable domain, with remaining parts taken from reference TRBV25-1 and TRBJ1-5, reads EADIYQTPRYLVIGTGKKITLECSQTMGHDKMYWYQQDPGMELHLIHYSYGVNSTEKGDLSSESTVSRIRTEHFPLTLESARPSHTSQYLCASSEASVGQPQHFGDGTRLSIL.

The V and J genes are TRBV27 and TRBJ1-2; 7 nucleotides match TRBD1. Germline assignment: CDR1 MNHEY and CDR2 SMNVEV (reference sequence). The V and J ends lost 7 bases and 2 bases, in that order; junction bases with no gene match: 4. This CDR3 comprises 13 residues. DNA of the CDR3: TGTGCCAGCAAACCGACAGGGAACTATGGCTACACCTTC. Translated, it gives CASKPTGNYGYTF.

The V and J genes are TRBV30 and TRBJ1-1, with D uncertain. This CDR3 comprises 13 residues. The V end was cut by 1 base, the J end by 0 bases, with 6 bases between. Per germline, CDR1 GTSNPN and CDR2 SVGIG (reference sequence). In DNA, the CDR3 is TGTGCCTGGAGTGAAGTCTTGAACACTGAAGCTTTCTTT. This sequence encodes CAWSEVLNTEAFF.

The genes are TRBV5-6 and TRBJ1-1, with TRBD1 matching 7 bases. The V and J ends lost 4 bases and 4 bases, in that order; junction bases with no gene match: 7. Germline V gene sequence: CDR1 SGHDT, CDR2 YYEEEE. This CDR3 is 14 amino acids long. CDR3 sequence (DNA): TGTGCCAGCAGCCCAGGGGGAGGTGTCACTGAAGCTTTCTTT. Translated: CASSPGGGVTEAFF.

The chain combines TRBV25-1 with TRBJ2-7; no definite D call. The CDR3 runs to 12 residues. V was clipped by 5 bases and J by 1 base, with 6 bases between them. CDR1 is MGHDK, CDR2 SYGVNS, per germline. CDR3: CASSRVSYEQYF. The CDR3 coding sequence is TGTGCCAGCAGTCGGGTGTCCTACGAGCAGTACTTC.

The rearrangement uses TRBV2 and TRBJ1-1; a possible D gene is TRBD1 (5 bases). The CDR3 totals 13 residues. The V gene's germline CDR1 is SNHLY and CDR2 FYNNEI. The germline V and J ends were trimmed by 8 bases and 1 base, with 11 bases remaining between them. The CDR3 loop reads CASGGTENTEAFF. The DNA of the CDR3 is TGTGCCAGCGGGGGGACGGAGAACACTGAAGCTTTCTTT.

The chain uses TRBV9 and TRBJ1-3; no clear D gene. V lost 0 bases and J 0 bases, leaving 4 bases between the germline ends. The germline V gene encodes CDR1 SGDLS and CDR2 YYNGEE. The CDR3 has 14 residues. The CDR3 DNA sequence: TGTGCCAGCAGCGTAGCTCCCTCTGGAAACACCATATATTTT. This encodes CASSVAPSGNTIYF.

V gene TRBV5-1 combines with J gene TRBJ2-1, with D possibly TRBD2 on 5 matching bases. V dropped 4 bases and J dropped 7 bases, with 18 bases sitting between them. Germline V gene data show CDR1 as SGHRS and CDR2 as YFSETQ. CDR3 length equals 15 residues. The CDR3 coding sequence is TGCGCCAGCAGCCCGGGGTCTCCACCGGGAAATGAGCAGTTCTTC. Translating gives CASSPGSPPGNEQFF.

J is TRBJ2-7 and V is TRBV28; the match to TRBD1 covers 8 bases. Germline loops: CDR1 MDHEN, CDR2 SYDVKM. Germline trimming cut 6 bases from V and 0 bases from J; bases unmatched to any gene: 4. The CDR3 has 14 residues. CDR3 nucleotide sequence: TGTGCCAGCAGGGCCCAGGGGGCCTCCTACGAGCAGTACTTC. Protein: CASRAQGASYEQYF.

V gene TRBV15 combines with J gene TRBJ1-2, with D possibly matching TRBD1 (5 bases). The CDR3 loop spans 14 amino acids. Trimming removed 5 bases from V and 5 bases from J, with 15 bases in between. In germline, CDR1 is LNHNV, CDR2 YYDKDF (reference sequence). CDR3 residues: CATSVRDPGYGYTF. Here the CDR3 DNA reads TGTGCCACCAGCGTCCGGGACCCCGGTTATGGCTACACCTTC.

This clone was counted between two and nine times. This rearrangement joins TRBV30 to TRBJ2-4; a possible D gene is TRBD1 (6 bases). V lost 1 base and J 8 bases, leaving 9 bases between the germline ends. The CDR3 consists of 12 residues. CDR1 is GTSNPN and CDR2 is SVGIG in the germline V gene (reference sequence). CDR3 region: CAWSAQGHIQYF. The DNA of the CDR3 is TGTGCCTGGAGTGCCCAGGGGCACATTCAGTACTTC.

This chain uses TRBV7-2 with TRBJ2-3; 7 nucleotides agree with TRBD2. The CDR3 runs 15 residues. The trim removed 2 bases at V and 4 bases at J, leaving 6 bases unmatched. CDR1 SGHTA and CDR2 FQGNSA come from the germline V gene. The CDR3 DNA follows: TGTGCCAGCAGCTTAACGGCGGGAGTTTCAGATACGCAGTATTTT. It translates to CASSLTAGVSDTQYF.

The chain uses TRBV5-1 and TRBJ2-1; 8 positions agree with TRBD2. The CDR3 loop spans 14 amino acids. With 4 bases clipped from V and 7 bases from J, the junction kept 7 bases outside the gene matches. Germline V gene data show CDR1 as SGHRS and CDR2 as YFSETQ. The CDR3 coding sequence is TGCGCCAGCAGCATAAAGCGGGAGAGGAATGAGCAGTTCTTC. This codes for CASSIKRERNEQFF.